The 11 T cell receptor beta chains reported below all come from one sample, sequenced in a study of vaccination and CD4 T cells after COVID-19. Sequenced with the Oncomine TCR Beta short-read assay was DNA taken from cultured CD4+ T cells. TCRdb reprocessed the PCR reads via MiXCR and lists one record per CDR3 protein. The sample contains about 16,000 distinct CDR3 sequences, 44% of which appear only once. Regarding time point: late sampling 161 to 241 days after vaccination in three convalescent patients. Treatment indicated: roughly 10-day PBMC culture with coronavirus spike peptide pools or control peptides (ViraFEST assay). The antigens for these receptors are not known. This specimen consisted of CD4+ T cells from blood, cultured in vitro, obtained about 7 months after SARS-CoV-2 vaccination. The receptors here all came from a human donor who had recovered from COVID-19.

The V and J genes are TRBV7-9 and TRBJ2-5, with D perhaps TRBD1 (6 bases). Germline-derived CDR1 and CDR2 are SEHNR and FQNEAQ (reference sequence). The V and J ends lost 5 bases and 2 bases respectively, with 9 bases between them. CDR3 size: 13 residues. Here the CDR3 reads CASSRGQQETQYF. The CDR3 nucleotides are TGTGCCAGCAGCCGTGGACAGCAAGAGACCCAGTACTTC.

Here the CDR3 reads CSARDSLTDTQYF. In DNA form, the CDR3 reads TGCAGTGCTAGGGACAGTCTCACAGATACGCAGTATTTT. This sequence joins TRBV20-1 and TRBJ2-3, with D possibly TRBD1 on 6 matching bases. The CDR3 is 13 amino acids. V lost 3 bases, J lost 2 bases, and 9 bases lay in between. Germline CDR1 is DFQATT and CDR2 is SNEGSKA (reference sequence).

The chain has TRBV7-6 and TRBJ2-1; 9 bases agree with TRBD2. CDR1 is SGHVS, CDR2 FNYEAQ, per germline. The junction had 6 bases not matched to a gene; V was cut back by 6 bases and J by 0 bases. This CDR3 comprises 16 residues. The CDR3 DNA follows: TGTGCCAGCAGATCACTTAGCGGGAGCTCCTACAATGAGCAGTTCTTC. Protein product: CASRSLSGSSYNEQFF.

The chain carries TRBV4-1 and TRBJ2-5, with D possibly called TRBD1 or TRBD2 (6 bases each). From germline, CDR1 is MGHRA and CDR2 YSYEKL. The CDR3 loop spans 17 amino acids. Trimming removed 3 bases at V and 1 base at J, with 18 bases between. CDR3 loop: CASSQTVTRGPQETQYF. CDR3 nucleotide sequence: TGCGCCAGCAGCCAGACTGTCACTCGGGGGCCCCAAGAGACCCAGTACTTC.

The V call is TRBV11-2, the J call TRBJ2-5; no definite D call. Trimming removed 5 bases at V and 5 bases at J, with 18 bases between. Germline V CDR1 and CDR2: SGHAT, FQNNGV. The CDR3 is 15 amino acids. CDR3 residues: CASSPVVASRETQYF. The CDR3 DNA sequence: TGTGCCAGCAGCCCTGTGGTGGCATCACGGGAGACCCAGTACTTC.

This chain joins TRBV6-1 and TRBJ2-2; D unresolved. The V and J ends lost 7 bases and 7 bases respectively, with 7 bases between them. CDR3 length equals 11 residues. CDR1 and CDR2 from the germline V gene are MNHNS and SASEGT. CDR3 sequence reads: CASITYGELFF. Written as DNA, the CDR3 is TGTGCCAGCATTACATACGGGGAGCTGTTTTTT.

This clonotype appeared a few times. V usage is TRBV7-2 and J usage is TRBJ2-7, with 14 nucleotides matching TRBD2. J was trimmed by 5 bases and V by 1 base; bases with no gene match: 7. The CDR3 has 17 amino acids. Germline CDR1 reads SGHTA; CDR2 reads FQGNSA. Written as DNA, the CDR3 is TGTGCCAGCAGCTTAGGGGGGACTAGCGGGAGATCGAACGAGCAGTACTTC. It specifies CASSLGGTSGRSNEQYF.

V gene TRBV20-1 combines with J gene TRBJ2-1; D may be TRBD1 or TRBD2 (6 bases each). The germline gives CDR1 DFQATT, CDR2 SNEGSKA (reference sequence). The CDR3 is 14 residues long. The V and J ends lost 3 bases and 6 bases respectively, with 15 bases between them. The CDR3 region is CSASGGGGPNEQFF. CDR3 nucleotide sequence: TGCAGTGCTAGCGGAGGGGGAGGACCCAATGAGCAGTTCTTC.

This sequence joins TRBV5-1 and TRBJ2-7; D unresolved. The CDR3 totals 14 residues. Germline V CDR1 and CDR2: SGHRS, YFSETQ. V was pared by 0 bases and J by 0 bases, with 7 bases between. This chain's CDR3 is CASSLAPPSYEQYF. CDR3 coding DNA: TGCGCCAGCAGCTTGGCACCACCCTCCTACGAGCAGTACTTC.

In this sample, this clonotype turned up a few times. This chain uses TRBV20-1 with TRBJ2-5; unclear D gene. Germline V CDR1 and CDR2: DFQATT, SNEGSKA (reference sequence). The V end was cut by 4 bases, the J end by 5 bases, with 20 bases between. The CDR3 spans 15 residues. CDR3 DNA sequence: TGCAGTGCTACCCCTCGTCCAGGAGTTCACGAGACCCAGTACTTC. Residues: CSATPRPGVHETQYF.

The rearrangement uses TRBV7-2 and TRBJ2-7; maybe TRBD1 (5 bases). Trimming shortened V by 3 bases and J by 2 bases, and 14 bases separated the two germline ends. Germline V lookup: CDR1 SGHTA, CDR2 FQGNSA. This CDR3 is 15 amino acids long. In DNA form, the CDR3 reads TGTGCCAGCAGCTTGAATGTTGGACACACCTACGAGCAGTACTTC. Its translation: CASSLNVGHTYEQYF.